The T cell receptor (beta chain) under discussion was sequenced for a study of cytomegalovirus exposure and HLA in healthy donors. CDR1 is SGHRS and CDR2 is YFSETQ in the germline V gene. V lost 3 bases to trimming and J lost 5 bases; unmatched junction nucleotides: 5. The CDR3 length is 14 residues. The PCR used 60 Vbeta and 13 Jbeta primers. The table came from immunoSEQ multiplex PCR; TCRdb's copy has only in-frame clones and leaves some out. The repertoire holds fewer than 120,000 clones, with 60% to 85% as singletons. General study findings and limits: Most TCR sequences were uncommon, yet certain public TCRs appeared in many donors. Follow-up analysis seemed to connect common viral pathogens with several of the most significant clusters identified. In a later analysis, productive TCRs from donors in an Asian-associated ancestry cluster reportedly carried fewer N-insertions than the cohort mean. In terms of immune exposure information, only CMV serostatus was available.

This clone was seen only a few times. What it recognizes is unknown. The chain joins TRBV5-1 to TRBJ2-7, with 10 bases matching TRBD1. The sequence was obtained from a woman in her twenties or thirties in good health and CMV-seronegative. Sequenced: PBMCs. In DNA form, the CDR3 reads TGCGCCAGCAGCTCCGGGACAGGGGTGGACGAGCAGTACTTC. Translated: CASSSGTGVDEQYF.